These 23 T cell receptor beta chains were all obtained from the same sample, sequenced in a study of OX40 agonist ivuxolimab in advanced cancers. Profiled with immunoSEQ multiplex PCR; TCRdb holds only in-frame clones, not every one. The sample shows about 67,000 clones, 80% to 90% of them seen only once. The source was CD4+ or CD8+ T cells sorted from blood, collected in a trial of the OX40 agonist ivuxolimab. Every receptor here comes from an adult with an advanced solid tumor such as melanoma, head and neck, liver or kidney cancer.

The CDR3 sequence is CASSQLFSTDTQYF. CDR3 bases: TGCGCCAGCAGCCAACTCTTTAGCACAGATACGCAGTATTTT. V gene TRBV4-1 combines with J gene TRBJ2-3; D is ambiguous. This CDR3 region has 14 residues. V lost 2 bases to trimming and J lost 0 bases, with 6 bases between them. The germline V gene encodes CDR1 MGHRA and CDR2 YSYEKL.

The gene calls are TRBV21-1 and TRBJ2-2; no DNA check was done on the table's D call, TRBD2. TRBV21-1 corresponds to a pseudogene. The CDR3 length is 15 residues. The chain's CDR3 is CASTHGGVRNRGAVF. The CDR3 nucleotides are TGTGCCAGCACCCACGGAGGAGTACGAAACCGGGGAGCTGTTTTT.

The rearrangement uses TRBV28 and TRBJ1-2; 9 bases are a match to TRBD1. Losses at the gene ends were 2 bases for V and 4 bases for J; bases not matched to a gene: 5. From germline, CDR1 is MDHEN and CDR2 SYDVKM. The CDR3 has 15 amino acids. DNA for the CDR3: TGTGCCAGCAGTTTACCGGGACAGGGATCCTATGGCTACACCTTC. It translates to CASSLPGQGSYGYTF.

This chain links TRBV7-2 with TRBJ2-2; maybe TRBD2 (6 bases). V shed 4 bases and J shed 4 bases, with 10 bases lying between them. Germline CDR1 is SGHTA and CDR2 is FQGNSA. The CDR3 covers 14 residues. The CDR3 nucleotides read TGTGCCAGCAGCTCGGGACTGCTCACCGGGGAGCTGTTTTTT. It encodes CASSSGLLTGELFF.

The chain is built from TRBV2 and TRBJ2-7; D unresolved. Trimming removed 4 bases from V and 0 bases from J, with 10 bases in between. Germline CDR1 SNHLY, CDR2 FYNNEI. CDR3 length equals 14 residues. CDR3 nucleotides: TGTGCCAGCAGTGCCGGGTGGCCCTCCTACGAGCAGTACTTC. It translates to CASSAGWPSYEQYF.

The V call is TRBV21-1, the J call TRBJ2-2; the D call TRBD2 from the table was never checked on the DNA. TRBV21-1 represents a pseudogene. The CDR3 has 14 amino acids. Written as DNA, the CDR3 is TGTGCCAGCTTCGGGACTCCTAACACCGGGGAGCTGTTTTTT. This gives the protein CASFGTPNTGELFF.

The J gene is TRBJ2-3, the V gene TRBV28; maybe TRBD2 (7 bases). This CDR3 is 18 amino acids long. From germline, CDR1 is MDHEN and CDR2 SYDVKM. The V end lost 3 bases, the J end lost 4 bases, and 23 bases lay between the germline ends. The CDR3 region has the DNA TGTGCCAGCAGTTTTGGTTGGGGGGGCGCGTCCCTTGCAGATACGCAGTATTTT. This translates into CASSFGWGGASLADTQYF.

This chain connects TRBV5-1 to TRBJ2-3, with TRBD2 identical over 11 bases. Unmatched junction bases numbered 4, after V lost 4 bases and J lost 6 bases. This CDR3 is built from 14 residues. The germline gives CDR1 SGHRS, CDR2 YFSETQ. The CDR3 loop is CASSTSGSGDTQYF. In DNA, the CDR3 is TGCGCCAGCAGCACTAGCGGGAGTGGCGATACGCAGTATTTT.

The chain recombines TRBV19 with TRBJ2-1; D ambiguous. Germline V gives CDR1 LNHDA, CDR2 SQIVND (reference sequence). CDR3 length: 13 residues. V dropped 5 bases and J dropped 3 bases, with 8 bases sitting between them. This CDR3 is CASSRGNYNEQFF. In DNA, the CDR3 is TGTGCCAGTAGTCGTGGGAACTACAATGAGCAGTTCTTC. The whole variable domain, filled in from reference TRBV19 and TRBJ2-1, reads DGGITQSPKYLFRKEGQNVTLSCEQNLNHDAMYWYRQDPGQGLRLIYYSQIVNDFQKGDIAEGYSVSREKKESFPLTVTSAQKNPTAFYLCASSRGNYNEQFFGPGTRLTVL.

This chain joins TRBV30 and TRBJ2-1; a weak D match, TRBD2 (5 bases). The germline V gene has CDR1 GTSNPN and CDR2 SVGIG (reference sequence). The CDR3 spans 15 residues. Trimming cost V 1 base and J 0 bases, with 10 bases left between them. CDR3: CAWSEPGSSYNEQFF. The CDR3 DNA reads TGTGCCTGGAGTGAGCCTGGGAGCTCCTACAATGAGCAGTTCTTC.

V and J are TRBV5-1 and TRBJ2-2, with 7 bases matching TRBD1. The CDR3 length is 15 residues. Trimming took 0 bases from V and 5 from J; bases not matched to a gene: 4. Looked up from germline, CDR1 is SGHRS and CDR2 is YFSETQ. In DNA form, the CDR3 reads TGCGCCAGCAGCTTGGCACAGGGGCGTACCGGGGAGCTGTTTTTT. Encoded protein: CASSLAQGRTGELFF.

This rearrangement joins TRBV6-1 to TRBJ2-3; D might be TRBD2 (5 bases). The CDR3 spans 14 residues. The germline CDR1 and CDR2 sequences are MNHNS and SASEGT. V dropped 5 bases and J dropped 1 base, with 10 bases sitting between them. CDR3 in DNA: TGTGCCAGCAGTAACGGACTTGGCACAGATACGCAGTATTTT. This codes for CASSNGLGTDTQYF.

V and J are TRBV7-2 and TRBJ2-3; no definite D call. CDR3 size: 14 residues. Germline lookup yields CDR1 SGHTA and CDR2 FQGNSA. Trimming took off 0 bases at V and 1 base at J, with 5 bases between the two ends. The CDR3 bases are TGTGCCAGCAGCTTAGCGGGCGGCACAGATACGCAGTATTTT. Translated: CASSLAGGTDTQYF. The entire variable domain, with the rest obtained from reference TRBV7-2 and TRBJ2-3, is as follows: GAGVSQSPSNKVTEKGKDVELRCDPISGHTALYWYRQSLGQGLEFLIYFQGNSAPDKSGLPSDRFSAERTGGSVSTLTIQRTQQEDSAVYLCASSLAGGTDTQYFGPGTRLTVL.

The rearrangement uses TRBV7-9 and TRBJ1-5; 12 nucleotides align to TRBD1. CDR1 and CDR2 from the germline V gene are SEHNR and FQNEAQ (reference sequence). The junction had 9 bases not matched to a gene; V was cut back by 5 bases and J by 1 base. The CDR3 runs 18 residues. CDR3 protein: CASSRGTGGLISNQPQHF. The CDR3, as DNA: TGTGCCAGCAGCCGTGGGACAGGGGGCCTGATAAGCAATCAGCCCCAGCATTTT.

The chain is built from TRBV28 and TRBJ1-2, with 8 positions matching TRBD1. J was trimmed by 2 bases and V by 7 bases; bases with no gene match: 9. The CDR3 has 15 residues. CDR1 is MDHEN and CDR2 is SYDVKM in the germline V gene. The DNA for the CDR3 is TGTGCCAGCACCCTTAGGACAGGGACCAACTATGGCTACACCTTC. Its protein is CASTLRTGTNYGYTF.

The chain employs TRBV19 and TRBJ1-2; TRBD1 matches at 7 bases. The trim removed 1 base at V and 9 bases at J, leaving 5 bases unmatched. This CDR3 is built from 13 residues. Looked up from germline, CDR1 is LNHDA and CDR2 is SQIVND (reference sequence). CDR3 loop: CASSIAQGLSYTF. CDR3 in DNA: TGTGCCAGTAGTATAGCACAGGGGTTGAGCTACACCTTC. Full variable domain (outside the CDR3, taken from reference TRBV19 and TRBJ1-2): DGGITQSPKYLFRKEGQNVTLSCEQNLNHDAMYWYRQDPGQGLRLIYYSQIVNDFQKGDIAEGYSVSREKKESFPLTVTSAQKNPTAFYLCASSIAQGLSYTFGSGTRLTVV.

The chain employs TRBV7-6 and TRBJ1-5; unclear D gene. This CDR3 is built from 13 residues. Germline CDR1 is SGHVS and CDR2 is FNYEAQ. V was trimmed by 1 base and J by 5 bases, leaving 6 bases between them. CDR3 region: CASSLDVDQPQHF. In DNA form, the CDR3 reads TGTGCCAGCAGCTTAGATGTGGATCAGCCCCAGCATTTT.

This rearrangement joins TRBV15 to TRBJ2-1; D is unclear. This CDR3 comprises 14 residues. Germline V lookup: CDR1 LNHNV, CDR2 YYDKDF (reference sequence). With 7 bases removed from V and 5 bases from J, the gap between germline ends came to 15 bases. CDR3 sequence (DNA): TGTGCCACCAAGACTGGCTTCCTAGACAATGAGCAGTTCTTC. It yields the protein CATKTGFLDNEQFF.

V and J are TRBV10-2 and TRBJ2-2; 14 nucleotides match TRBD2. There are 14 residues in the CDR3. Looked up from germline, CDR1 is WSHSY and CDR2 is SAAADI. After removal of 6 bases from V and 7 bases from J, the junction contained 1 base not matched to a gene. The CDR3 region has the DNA TGCGCCAGCAGGACTAGCGGGAGGGGCGGGGAGCTGTTTTTT. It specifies CASRTSGRGGELFF.

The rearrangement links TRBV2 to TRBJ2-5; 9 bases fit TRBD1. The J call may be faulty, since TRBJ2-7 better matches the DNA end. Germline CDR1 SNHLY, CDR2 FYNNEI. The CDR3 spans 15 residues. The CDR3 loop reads CASSSTDRGGHEQYF. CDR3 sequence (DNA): TGTGCCAGCAGTTCGACGGACAGGGGAGGGCACGAGCAGTACTTC.

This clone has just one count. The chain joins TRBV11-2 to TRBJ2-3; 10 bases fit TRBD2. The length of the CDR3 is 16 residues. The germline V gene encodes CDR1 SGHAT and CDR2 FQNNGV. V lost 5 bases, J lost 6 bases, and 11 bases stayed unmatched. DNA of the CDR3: TGTGCCAGCAGCGTAGGTGGGACTAGCGACATCGATACGCAGTATTTT. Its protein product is CASSVGGTSDIDTQYF. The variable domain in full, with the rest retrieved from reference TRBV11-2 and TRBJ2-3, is EAGVAQSPRYKIIEKRQSVAFWCNPISGHATLYWYQQILGQGPKLLIQFQNNGVVDDSQLPKDRFSAERLKGVDSTLKIQPAKLEDSAVYLCASSVGGTSDIDTQYFGPGTRLTVL.

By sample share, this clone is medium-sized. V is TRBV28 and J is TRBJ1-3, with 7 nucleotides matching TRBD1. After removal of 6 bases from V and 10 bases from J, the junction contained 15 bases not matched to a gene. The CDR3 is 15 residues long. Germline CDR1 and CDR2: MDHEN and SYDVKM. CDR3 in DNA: TGTGCCAGCAGCACGTTCAGGGACAGCGGTAGGACCATATATTTT. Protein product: CASSTFRDSGRTIYF. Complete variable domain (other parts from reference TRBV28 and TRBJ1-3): DVKVTQSSRYLVKRTGEKVFLECVQDMDHENMFWYRQDPGLGLRLIYFSYDVKMKEKGDIPEGYSVSREKKERFSLILESASTNQTSMYLCASSTFRDSGRTIYFGEGSWLTVV.

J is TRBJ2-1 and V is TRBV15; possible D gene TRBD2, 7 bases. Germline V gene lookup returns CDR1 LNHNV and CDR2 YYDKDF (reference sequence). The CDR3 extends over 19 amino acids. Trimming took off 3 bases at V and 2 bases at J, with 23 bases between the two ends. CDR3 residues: CATSRNRERGEGAYNEQFF. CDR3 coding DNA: TGTGCCACCAGCAGGAACAGGGAAAGGGGGGAGGGTGCCTACAATGAGCAGTTCTTC.